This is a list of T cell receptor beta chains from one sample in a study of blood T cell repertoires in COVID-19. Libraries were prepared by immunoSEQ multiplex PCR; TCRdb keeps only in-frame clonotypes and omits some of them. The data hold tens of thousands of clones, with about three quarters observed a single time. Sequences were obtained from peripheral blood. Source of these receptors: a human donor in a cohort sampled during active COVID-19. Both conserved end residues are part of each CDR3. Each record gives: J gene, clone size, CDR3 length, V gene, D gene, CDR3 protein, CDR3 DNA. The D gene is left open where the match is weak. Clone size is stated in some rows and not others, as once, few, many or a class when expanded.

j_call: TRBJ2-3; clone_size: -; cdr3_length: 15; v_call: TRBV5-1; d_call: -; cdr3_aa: CASSLASGSTDTQYF; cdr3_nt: TGCGCCAGCAGCTTGGCCAGCGGGAGCACAGATACGCAGTATTTT
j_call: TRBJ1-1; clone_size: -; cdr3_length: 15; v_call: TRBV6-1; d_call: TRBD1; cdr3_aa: CASSEAGGQGEKAFF; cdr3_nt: TGTGCCAGCAGTGAAGCGGGCGGACAGGGTGAAAAAGCTTTCTTT
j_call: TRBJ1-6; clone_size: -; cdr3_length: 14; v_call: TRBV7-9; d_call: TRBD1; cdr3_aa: CASSLGQGVRALHF; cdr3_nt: TGTGCCAGCAGCTTGGGACAGGGGGTTAGGGCCCTCCACTTT
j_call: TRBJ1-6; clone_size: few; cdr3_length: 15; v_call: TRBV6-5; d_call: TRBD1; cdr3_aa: CASVPQTGGKSPLHF; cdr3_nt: TGTGCCAGCGTCCCTCAGACAGGGGGGAAATCACCCCTCCACTTT
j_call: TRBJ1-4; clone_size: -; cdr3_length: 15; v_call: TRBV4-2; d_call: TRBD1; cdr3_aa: CASSHPGGLREKLFF; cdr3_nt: TGTGCCAGCAGCCACCCAGGGGGGCTTAGAGAAAAACTGTTTTTT
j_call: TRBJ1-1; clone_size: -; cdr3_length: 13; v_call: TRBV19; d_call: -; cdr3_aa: CASSLRGGPEAFF; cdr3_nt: TGTGCCAGTAGTCTCCGGGGGGGGCCTGAAGCTTTCTTT
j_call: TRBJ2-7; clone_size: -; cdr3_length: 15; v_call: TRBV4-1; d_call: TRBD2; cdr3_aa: CASSQGPSGSYEQYF; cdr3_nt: TGCGCCAGCAGCCAAGGCCCTAGCGGATCCTACGAGCAGTACTTC
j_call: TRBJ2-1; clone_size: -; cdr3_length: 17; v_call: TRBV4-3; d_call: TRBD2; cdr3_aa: CASSQDPSGSSYNEQFF; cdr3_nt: TGCGCCAGCAGCCAAGATCCTAGCGGGAGCTCCTACAATGAGCAGTTCTTC
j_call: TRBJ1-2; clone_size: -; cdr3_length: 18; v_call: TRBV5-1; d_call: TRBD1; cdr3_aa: CASSLMIGGQGANYGYTF; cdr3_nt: TGCGCCAGCAGCTTGATGATTGGAGGACAGGGGGCTAACTATGGCTACACCTTC
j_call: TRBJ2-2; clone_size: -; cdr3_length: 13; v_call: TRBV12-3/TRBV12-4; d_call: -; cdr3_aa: CASSHRNSGELFF; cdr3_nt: TGTGCCAGCAGCCATCGTAACTCCGGGGAGCTGTTTTTT
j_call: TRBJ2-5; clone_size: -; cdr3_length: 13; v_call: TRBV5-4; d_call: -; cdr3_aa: CASSLNGGETQYF; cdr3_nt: TGTGCCAGCAGCTTAAACGGGGGAGAGACCCAGTACTTC
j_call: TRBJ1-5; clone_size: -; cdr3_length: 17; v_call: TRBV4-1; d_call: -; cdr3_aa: CASSQSFSRGGNQPQHF; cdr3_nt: TGCGCCAGCAGCCAATCTTTTTCCAGGGGCGGCAATCAGCCCCAGCATTTT
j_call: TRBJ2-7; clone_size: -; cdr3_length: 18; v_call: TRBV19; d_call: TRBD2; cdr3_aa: CASSERLALTSGGGEQYF; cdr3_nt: TGTGCCAGTAGTGAACGACTTGCCCTGACTAGCGGAGGGGGGGAGCAGTACTTC
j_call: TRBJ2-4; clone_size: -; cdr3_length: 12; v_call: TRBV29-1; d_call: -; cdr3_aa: CSVVPSSNIQYF; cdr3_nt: TGCAGCGTTGTCCCTTCCTCCAACATTCAGTACTTC
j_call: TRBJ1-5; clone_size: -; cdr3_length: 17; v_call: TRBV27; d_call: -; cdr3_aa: CASSPSGGTLLNQPQHF; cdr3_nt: TGTGCCAGCAGCCCCTCGGGAGGGACCCTCCTAAATCAGCCCCAGCATTTT
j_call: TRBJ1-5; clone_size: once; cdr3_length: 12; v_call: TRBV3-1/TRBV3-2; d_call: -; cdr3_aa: CASSSLNQPQHF; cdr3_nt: TGTGCCAGCAGCTCCCTGAATCAGCCCCAGCATTTT
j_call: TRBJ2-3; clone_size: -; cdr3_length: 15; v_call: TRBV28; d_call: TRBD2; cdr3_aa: CASSSIAGGPQTQYF; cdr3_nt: TGTGCCAGCAGTTCCATAGCGGGAGGGCCTCAGACGCAGTATTTT
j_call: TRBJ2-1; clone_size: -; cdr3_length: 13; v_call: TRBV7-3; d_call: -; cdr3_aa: CASSPPGQNEQFF; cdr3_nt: TGTGCCAGCAGCCCCCCCGGACAAAATGAGCAGTTCTTC
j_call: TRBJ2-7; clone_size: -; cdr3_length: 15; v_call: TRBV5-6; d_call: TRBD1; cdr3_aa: CASSPGTGISYEQYF; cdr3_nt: TGTGCCAGCAGCCCCGGGACAGGGATTTCCTACGAGCAGTACTTC
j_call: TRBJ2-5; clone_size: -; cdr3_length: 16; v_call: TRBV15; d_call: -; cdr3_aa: CATREGASGSRETQYF; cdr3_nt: TGTGCCACCAGAGAGGGGGCGAGCGGGAGTCGCGAGACCCAGTACTTC
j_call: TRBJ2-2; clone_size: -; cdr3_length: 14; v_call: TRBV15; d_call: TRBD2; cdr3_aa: CATKRESVSGELFF; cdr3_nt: TGTGCCACCAAGCGGGAGTCTGTCTCCGGGGAGCTGTTTTTT
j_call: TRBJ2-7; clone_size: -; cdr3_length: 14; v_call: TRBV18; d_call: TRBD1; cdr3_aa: CASSRDRGSYEQYF; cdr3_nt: TGTGCCAGCTCCCGGGACAGGGGTTCCTACGAGCAGTACTTC
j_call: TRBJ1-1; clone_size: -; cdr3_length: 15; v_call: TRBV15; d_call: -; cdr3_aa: CATSRVPEGGTEAFF; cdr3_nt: TGTGCCACCAGCAGAGTTCCCGAGGGGGGGACTGAAGCTTTCTTT
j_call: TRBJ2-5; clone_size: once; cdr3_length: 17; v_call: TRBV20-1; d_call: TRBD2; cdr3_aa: CSASGRTSGGGQETQYF; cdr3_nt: TGCAGTGCTAGTGGAAGGACTAGCGGTGGGGGTCAAGAGACCCAGTACTTC
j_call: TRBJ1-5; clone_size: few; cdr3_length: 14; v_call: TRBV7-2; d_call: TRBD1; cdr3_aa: CASSLGGQGEPQHF; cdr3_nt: TGTGCCAGCAGCTTAGGGGGACAGGGCGAGCCCCAGCATTTT
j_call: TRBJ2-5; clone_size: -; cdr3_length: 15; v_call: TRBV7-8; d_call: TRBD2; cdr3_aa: CASRAGGLAGETQYF; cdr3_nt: TGTGCCAGCAGGGCTGGGGGACTAGCGGGAGAGACCCAGTACTTC